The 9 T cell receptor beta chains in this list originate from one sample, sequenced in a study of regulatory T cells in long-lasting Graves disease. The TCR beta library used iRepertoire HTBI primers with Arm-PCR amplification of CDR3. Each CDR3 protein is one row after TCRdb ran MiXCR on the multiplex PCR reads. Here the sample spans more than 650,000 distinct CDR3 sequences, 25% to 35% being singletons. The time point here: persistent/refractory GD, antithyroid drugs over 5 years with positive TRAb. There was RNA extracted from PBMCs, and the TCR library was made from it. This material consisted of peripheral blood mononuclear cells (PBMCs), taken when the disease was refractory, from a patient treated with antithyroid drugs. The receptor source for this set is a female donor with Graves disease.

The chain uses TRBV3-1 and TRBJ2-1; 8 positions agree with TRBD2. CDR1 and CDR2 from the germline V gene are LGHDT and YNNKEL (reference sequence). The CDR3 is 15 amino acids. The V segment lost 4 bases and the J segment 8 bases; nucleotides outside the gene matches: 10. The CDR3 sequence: CASSLSGRRRYEQFF. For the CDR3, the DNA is TGTGCCAGCAGCCTGAGCGGGAGAAGGAGATATGAGCAGTTCTTC.

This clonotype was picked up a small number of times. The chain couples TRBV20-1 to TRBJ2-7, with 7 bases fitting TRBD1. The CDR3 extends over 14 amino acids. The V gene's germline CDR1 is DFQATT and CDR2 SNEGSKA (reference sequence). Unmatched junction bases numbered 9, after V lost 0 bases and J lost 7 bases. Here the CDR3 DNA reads TGCAGTGCTAGAGATGCTAGGGGGCGCCGGGAGCAGTACTTC. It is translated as CSARDARGRREQYF.

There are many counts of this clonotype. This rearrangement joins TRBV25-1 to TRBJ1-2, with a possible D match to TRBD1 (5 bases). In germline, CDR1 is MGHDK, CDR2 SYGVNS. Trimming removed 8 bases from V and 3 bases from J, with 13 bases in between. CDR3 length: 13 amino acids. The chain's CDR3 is CASADIKDYGYTF. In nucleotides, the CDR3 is TGTGCCAGCGCGGACATTAAAGACTATGGCTACACCTTC.

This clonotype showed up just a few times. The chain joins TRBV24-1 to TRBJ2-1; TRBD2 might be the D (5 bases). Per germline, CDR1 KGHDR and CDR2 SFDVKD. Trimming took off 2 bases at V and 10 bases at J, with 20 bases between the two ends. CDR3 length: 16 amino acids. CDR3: CATSDSAASSYFEQFF. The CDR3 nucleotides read TGTGCCACCAGTGATTCAGCGGCAAGCTCCTACTTCGAGCAGTTCTTC.

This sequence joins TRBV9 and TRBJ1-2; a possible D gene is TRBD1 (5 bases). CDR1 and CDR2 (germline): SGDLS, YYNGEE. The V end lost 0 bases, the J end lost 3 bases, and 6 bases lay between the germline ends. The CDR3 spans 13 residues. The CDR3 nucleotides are TGTGCCAGCAGCGTAGGGGGCTACTATGGCTACACCTTC. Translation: CASSVGGYYGYTF.

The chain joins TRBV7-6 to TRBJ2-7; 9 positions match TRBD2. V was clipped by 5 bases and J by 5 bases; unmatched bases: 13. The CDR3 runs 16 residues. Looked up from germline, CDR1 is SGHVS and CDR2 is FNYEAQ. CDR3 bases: TGTGCCAGCAGCCCTATTCTAGCGGGACCCGCCCACGAGCAGTACTTC. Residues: CASSPILAGPAHEQYF.

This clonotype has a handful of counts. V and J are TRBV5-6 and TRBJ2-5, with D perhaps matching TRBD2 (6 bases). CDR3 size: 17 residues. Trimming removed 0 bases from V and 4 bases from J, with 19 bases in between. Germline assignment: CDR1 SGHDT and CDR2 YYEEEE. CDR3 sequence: CASSLETGTSWGETQYF. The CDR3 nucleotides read TGTGCCAGCAGCTTGGAAACCGGGACTTCATGGGGAGAGACCCAGTACTTC.

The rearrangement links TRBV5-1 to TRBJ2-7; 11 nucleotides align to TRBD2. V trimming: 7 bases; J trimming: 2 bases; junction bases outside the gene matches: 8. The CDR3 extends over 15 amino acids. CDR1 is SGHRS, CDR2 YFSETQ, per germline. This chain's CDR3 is CASRPTSGTAYEQYF. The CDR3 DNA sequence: TGCGCCAGCCGCCCGACTAGCGGGACTGCCTACGAGCAGTACTTC.

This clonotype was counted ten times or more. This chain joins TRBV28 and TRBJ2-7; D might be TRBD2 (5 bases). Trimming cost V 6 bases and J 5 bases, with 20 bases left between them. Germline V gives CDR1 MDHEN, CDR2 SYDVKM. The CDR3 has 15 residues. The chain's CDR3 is CASSLEPGRSHEQYF. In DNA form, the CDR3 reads TGTGCCAGCAGCCTAGAGCCGGGGAGATCCCACGAGCAGTACTTC.